This T cell receptor beta chain was sequenced in a study of blood T cell repertoires in COVID-19. Original data processing: Counts of nucleated cells, estimated from reference gene primer amplification, were obtained. Method: immunoSEQ multiplex PCR; TCRdb's copy keeps in-frame clones and lacks some. The V and J calls and clone size were taken over from that table, and D and trimming were inferred from the DNA. Of about 87,000 clones in the sample, about 83% were seen once. Germline V gene sequence: CDR1 SGHDT, CDR2 YYEEEE. This CDR3 is 15 amino acids long. V trimming: 4 bases; J trimming: 5 bases; junction bases outside the gene matches: 3.

This sequence was found in a woman between 65 and 79 years old with acute or convalescent COVID-19. V is TRBV5-6 and J is TRBJ2-2, with TRBD2 matching 12 bases. The specimen was peripheral blood. Here the CDR3 reads CASSPGLAGTGELFF. The CDR3 DNA sequence: TGTGCCAGCAGCCCAGGACTAGCGGGGACCGGGGAGCTGTTTTTT.